The T cell receptor beta chain described here comes from a study of human T cells and chemical hapten exposure. The library tagged individual cDNA molecules with unique molecular identifiers. TCRdb passed the 5' RACE reads through MiXCR, listing each CDR3 protein once. This sample has about 80,000 distinct CDR3 sequences, with 6% to 8.5% found just once. This clonotype came up many times. CDR3 length: 15 amino acids. The germline V gene encodes CDR1 MGHRA and CDR2 YSYEKL. The V gene lost 1 base and the J gene lost 2 bases, with 10 bases spanning the gap. Extraction of total RNA was performed on unfractionated whole blood.

The chain employs TRBV4-1 and TRBJ2-3; the D gene is possibly TRBD1 (6 bases). The receptor's source is a male donor in good health. CDR3 bases: TGCGCCAGCAGCCAAGTGGACAGCCCCACAGATACGCAGTATTTT. Translating gives CASSQVDSPTDTQYF.